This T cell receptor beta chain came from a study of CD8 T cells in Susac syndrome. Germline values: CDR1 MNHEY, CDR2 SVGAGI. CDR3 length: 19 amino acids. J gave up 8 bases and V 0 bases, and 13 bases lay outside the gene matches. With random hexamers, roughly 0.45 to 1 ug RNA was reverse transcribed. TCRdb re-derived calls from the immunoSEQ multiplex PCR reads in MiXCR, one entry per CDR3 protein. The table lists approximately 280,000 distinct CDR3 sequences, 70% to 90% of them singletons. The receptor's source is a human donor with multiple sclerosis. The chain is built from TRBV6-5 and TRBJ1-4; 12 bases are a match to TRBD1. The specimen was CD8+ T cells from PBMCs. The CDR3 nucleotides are TGTGCCAGCAGTTACTCCTCCGCGGGACAGGGGGCGATTGGGGAAAAACTGTTTTTT. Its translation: CASSYSSAGQGAIGEKLFF.